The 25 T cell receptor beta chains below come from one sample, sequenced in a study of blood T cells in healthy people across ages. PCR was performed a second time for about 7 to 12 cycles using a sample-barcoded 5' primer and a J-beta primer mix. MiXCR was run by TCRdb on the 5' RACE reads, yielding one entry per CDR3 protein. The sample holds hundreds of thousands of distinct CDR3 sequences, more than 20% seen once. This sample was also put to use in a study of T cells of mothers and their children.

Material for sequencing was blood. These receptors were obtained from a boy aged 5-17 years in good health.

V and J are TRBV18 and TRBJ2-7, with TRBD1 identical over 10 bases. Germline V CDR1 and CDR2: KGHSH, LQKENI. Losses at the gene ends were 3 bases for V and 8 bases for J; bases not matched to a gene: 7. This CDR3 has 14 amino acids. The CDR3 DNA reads TGTGCCAGCTCACCGTCGGGACAGGGGTCCAAGCAGTACTTC. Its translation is CASSPSGQGSKQYF.

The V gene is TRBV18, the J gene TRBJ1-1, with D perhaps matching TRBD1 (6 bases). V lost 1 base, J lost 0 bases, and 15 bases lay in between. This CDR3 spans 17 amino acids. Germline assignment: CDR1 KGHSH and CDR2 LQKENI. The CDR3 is CASSPLRTDIMNTEAFF. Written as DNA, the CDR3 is TGTGCCAGCTCACCACTCCGGACAGATATCATGAACACTGAAGCTTTCTTT.

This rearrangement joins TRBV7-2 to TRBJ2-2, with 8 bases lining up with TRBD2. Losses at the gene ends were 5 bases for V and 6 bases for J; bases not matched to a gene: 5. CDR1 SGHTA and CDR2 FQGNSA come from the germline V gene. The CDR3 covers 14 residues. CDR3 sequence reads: CASSTTSVAGELFF. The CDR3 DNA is TGTGCCAGCAGCACGACTAGCGTAGCCGGGGAGCTGTTTTTT. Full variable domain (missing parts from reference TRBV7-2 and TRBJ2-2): GAGVSQSPSNKVTEKGKDVELRCDPISGHTALYWYRQSLGQGLEFLIYFQGNSAPDKSGLPSDRFSAERTGGSVSTLTIQRTQQEDSAVYLCASSTTSVAGELFFGEGSRLTVL.

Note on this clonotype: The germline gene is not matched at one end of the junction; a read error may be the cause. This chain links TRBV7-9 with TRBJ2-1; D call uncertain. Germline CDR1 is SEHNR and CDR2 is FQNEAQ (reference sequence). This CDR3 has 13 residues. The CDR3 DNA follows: TGTGCCAGCAGCCCTGTCGTCACTAATGAGCAGTCCTTC. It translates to CASSPVVTNEQSF.

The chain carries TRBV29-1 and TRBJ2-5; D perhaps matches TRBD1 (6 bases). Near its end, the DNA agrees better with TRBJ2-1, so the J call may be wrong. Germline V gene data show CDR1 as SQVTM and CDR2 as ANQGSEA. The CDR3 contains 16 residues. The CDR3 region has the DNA TGCAGCGTTGATCAGGGGTTTTCGGGTTTACACAATGAGCAGTTCTTC. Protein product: CSVDQGFSGLHNEQFF.

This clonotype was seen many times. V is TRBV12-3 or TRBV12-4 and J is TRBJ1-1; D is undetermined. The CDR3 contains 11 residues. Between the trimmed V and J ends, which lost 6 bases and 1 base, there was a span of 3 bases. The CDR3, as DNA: TGTGCCAGCAGGCAGAACACTGAAGCTTTCTTT. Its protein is CASRQNTEAFF.

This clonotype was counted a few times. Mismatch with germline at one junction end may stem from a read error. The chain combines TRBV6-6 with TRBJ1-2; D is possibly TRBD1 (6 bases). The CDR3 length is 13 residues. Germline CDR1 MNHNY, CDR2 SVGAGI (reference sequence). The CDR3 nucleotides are TGTGCCAGCACTTACAGGGACGGCTATGGCCACACCTTC. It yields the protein CASTYRDGYGHTF.

CDR3 sequence: CASGRRSQNIQYF. The CDR3 DNA reads TGTGCCAGTGGGCGGAGGAGCCAAAACATTCAGTACTTC. The V and J genes are TRBV12-3 or TRBV12-4 and TRBJ2-4; the D gene is possibly TRBD2 (5 bases). This CDR3 is 13 amino acids long. V lost 9 bases to trimming and J lost 5 bases, with 14 bases between them.

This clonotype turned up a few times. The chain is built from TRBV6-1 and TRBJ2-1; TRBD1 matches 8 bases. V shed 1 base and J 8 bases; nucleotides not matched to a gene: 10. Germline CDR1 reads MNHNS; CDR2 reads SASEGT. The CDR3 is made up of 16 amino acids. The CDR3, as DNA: TGTGCCAGCAGTGAAGTAGGCAGGGGGCGGTCAGATGAGCAGTTCTTC. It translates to CASSEVGRGRSDEQFF.

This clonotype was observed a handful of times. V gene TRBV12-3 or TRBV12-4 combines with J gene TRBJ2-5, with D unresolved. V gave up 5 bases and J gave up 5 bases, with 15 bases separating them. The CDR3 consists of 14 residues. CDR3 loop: CASSREINGETQYF. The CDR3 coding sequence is TGTGCCAGCAGTCGCGAGATAAATGGGGAGACCCAGTACTTC.

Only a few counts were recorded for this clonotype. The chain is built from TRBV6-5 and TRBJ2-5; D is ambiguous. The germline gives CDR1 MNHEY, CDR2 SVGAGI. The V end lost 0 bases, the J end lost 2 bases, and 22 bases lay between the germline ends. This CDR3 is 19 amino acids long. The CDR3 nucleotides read TGTGCCAGCAGTTACTCGACGGTTAGTCCCAGAGCCCCGCAAGAGACCCAGTACTTC. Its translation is CASSYSTVSPRAPQETQYF.

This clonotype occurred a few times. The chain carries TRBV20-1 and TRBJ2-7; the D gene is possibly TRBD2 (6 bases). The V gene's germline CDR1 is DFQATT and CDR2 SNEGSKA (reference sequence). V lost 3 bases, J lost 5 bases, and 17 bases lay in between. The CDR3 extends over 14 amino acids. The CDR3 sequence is CSASRGRRANEQYF. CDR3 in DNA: TGCAGTGCTAGTCGGGGGAGAAGAGCCAACGAGCAGTACTTC.

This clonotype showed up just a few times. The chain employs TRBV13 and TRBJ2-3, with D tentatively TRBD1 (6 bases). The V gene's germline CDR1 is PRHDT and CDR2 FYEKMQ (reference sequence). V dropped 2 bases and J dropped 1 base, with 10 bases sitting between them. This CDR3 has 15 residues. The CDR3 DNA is TGTGCCAGCAGCTTAATGGCAGGGGGCACAGATACGCAGTATTTT. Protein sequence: CASSLMAGGTDTQYF.

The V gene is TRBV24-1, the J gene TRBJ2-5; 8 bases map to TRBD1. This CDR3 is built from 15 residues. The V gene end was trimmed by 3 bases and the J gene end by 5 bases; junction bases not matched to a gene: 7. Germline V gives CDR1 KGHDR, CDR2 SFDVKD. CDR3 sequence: CATSDVQGAGETQYF. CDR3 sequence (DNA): TGTGCCACCAGTGATGTGCAGGGGGCGGGGGAGACCCAGTACTTC.

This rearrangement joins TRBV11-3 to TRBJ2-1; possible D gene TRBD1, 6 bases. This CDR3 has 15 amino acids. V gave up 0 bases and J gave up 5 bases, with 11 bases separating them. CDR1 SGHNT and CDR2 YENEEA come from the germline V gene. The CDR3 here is CASSLESGHNNEQFF. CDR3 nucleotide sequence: TGTGCCAGCAGCTTAGAATCGGGACACAACAATGAGCAGTTCTTC. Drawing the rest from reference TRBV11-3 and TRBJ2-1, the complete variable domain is EAGVVQSPRYKIIEKKQPVAFWCNPISGHNTLYWYLQNLGQGPELLIRYENEEAVDDSQLPKDRFSAERLKGVDSTLKIQPAELGDSAVYLCASSLESGHNNEQFFGPGTRLTVL.

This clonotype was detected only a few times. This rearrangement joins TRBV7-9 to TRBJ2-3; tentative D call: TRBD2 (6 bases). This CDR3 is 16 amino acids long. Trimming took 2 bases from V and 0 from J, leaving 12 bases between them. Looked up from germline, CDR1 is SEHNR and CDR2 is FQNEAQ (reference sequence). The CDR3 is CASSLPLAASTDTQYF. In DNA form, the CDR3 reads TGTGCCAGCAGCTTACCGTTAGCGGCTAGCACAGATACGCAGTATTTT.

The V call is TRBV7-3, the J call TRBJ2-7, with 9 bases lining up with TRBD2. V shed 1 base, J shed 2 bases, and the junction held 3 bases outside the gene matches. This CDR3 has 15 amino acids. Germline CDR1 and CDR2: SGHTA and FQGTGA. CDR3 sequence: CASSLILAGPYEQYF. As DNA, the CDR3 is TGTGCCAGCAGCTTAATCCTAGCGGGGCCCTACGAGCAGTACTTC.

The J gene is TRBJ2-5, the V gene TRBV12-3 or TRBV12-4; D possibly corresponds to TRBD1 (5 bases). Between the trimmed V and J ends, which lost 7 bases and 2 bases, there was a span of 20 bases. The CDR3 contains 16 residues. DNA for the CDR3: TGTGCCAGCACCCTTAGGGGTCCCACGGTACAAGAGACCCAGTACTTC. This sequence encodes CASTLRGPTVQETQYF.

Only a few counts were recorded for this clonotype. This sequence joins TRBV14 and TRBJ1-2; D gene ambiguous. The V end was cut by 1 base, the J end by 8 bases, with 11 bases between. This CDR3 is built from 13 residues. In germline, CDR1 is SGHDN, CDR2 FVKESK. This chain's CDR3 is CASSQGGGVGYTF. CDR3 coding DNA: TGTGCCAGCAGCCAAGGGGGAGGAGTCGGCTACACCTTC.

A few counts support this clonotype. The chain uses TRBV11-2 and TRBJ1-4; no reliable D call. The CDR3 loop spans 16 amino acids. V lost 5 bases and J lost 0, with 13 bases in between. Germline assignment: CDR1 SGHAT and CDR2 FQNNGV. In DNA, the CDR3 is TGTGCCAGCAGCGACCCTACTAGGGCAACTAATGAAAAACTGTTTTTT. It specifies CASSDPTRATNEKLFF.

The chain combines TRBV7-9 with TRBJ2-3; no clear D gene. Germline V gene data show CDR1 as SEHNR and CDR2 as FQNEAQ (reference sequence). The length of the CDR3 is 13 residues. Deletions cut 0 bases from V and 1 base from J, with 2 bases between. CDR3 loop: CASSLARTDTQYF. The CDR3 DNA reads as TGTGCCAGCAGCTTAGCCCGCACAGATACGCAGTATTTT. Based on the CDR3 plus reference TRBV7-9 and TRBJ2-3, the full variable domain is DTGVSQNPRHKITKRGQNVTFRCDPISEHNRLYWYRQTLGQGPEFLTYFQNEAQLEKSRLLSDRFSAERPKGSFSTLEIQRTEQGDSAMYLCASSLARTDTQYFGPGTRLTVL.

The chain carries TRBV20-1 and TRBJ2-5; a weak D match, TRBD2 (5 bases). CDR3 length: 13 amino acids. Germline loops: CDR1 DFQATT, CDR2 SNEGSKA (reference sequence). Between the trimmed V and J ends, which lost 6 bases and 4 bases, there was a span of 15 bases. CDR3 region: CSARSFRGETQYF. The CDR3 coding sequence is TGCAGTGCCCGCTCCTTTCGGGGAGAGACCCAGTACTTC.

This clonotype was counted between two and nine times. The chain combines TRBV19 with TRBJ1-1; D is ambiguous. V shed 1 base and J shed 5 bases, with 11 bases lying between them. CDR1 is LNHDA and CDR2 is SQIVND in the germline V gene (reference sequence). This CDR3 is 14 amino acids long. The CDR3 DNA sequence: TGTGCCAGTAGTATAGCGGGGTCGGGTACTGAAGCTTTCTTT. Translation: CASSIAGSGTEAFF.

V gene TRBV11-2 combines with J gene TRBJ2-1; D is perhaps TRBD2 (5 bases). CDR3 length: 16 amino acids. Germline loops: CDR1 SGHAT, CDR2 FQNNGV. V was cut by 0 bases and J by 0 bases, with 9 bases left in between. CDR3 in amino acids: CASSLDVGSSYNEQFF. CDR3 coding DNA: TGTGCCAGCAGCTTAGACGTGGGGAGCTCCTACAATGAGCAGTTCTTC. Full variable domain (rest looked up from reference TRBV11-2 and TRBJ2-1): EAGVAQSPRYKIIEKRQSVAFWCNPISGHATLYWYQQILGQGPKLLIQFQNNGVVDDSQLPKDRFSAERLKGVDSTLKIQPAKLEDSAVYLCASSLDVGSSYNEQFFGPGTRLTVL.

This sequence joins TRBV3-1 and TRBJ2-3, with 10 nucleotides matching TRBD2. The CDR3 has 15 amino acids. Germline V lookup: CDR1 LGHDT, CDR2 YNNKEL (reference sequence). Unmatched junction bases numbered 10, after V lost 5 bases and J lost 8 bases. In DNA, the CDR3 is TGTGCCAGCAGCACCTTAGCGGGAGGTATCGTTACGCAGTATTTT. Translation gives CASSTLAGGIVTQYF.